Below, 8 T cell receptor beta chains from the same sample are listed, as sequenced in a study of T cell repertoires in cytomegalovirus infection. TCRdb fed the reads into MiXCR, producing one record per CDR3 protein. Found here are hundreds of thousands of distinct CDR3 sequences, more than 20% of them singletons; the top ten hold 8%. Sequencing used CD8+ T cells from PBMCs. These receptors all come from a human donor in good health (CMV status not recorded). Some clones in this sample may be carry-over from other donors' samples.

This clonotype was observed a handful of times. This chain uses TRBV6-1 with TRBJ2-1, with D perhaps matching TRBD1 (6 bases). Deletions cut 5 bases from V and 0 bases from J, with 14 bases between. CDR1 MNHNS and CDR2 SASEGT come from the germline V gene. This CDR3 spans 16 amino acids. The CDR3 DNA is TGTGCCAGCAGTACCCCAGGGGACGGCTCCTACAATGAGCAGTTCTTC. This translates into CASSTPGDGSYNEQFF.

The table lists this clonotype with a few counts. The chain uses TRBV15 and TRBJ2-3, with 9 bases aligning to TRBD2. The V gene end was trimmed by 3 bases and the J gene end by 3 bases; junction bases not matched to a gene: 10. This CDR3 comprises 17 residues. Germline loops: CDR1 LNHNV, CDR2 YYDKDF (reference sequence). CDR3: CATSRTGLALRTDTQYF. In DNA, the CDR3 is TGTGCCACCAGCAGGACGGGACTAGCTTTGAGGACAGATACGCAGTATTTT.

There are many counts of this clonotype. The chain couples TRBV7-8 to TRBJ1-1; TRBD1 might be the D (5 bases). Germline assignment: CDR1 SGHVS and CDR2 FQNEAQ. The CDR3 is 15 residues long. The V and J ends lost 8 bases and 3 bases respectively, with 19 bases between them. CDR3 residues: CASRQGGALDTEAFF. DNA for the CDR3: TGTGCCAGCCGGCAGGGTGGGGCCCTTGACACTGAAGCTTTCTTT.

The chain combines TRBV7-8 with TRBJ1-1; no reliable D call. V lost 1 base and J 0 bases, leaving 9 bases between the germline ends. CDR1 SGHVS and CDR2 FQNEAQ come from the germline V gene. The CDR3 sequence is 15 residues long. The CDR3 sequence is CASSLDVNMNTEAFF. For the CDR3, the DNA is TGTGCCAGCAGCTTAGACGTGAATATGAACACTGAAGCTTTCTTT.

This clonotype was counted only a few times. In nucleotides, the CDR3 is TGTGCCAGCAGTCCGGGACAGGGGGTTCCCTACGAGCAGTACTTC. It is translated as CASSPGQGVPYEQYF. The rearrangement joins TRBV12-3 or TRBV12-4 to TRBJ2-7, with TRBD1 matching 11 bases. The CDR3 sequence is 15 residues long. Unmatched junction bases numbered 5, after V lost 5 bases and J lost 2 bases.

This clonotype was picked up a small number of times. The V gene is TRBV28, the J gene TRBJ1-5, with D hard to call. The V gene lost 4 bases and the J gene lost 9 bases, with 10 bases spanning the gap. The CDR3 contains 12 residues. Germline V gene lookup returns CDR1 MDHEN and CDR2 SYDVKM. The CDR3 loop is CASSSRIWPQHF. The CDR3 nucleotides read TGTGCCAGCAGTTCCCGAATTTGGCCCCAGCATTTT.

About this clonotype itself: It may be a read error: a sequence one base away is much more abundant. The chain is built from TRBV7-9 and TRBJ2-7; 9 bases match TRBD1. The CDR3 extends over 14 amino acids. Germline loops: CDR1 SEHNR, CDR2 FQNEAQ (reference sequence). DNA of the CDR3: TGTGCCAGCAGACCCAGACAGGGGGACTACGTGCAGTACTTC. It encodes CASRPRQGDYVQYF.

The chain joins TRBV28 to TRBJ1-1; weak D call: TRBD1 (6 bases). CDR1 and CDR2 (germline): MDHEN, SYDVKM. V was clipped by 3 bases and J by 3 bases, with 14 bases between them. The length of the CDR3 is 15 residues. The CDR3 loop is CASSFFPAGDTEAFF. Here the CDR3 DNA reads TGTGCCAGCAGTTTTTTTCCTGCAGGGGACACTGAAGCTTTCTTT.